This T cell receptor beta chain was sequenced during a study of blood T cell repertoires in COVID-19. Study summary: Sites in the United States, Italy and Spain provided acute and convalescent COVID-19 samples. T cells, B-cell-depleted T cells, or PBMCs provided the cDNA or gDNA that served as material.

Germline V lookup: CDR1 MDHEN, CDR2 SYDVKM. The CDR3 totals 17 residues. V lost 4 bases to trimming and J lost 1 base; unmatched junction nucleotides: 12. As processed by the authors: From reference gene primer amplification, estimates of nucleated cell counts were derived. TCRdb's table, derived via immunoSEQ multiplex PCR, lists solely in-frame clones and lacks some. The V and J calls and clone size come from that table; D and trimming were worked out from the DNA. The data contain around 370,000 clones, around 90% of them singletons. The sample consisted of peripheral blood. The chain combines TRBV28 with TRBJ1-2; TRBD1 agrees at 7 bases. The clonotype comes from a man younger than 30 with active or convalescent COVID-19. CDR3 region: CASSSSPGTVFNYGYTF. The CDR3 DNA reads as TGTGCCAGCAGTTCCTCCCCCGGGACAGTTTTTAACTATGGCTACACCTTC.